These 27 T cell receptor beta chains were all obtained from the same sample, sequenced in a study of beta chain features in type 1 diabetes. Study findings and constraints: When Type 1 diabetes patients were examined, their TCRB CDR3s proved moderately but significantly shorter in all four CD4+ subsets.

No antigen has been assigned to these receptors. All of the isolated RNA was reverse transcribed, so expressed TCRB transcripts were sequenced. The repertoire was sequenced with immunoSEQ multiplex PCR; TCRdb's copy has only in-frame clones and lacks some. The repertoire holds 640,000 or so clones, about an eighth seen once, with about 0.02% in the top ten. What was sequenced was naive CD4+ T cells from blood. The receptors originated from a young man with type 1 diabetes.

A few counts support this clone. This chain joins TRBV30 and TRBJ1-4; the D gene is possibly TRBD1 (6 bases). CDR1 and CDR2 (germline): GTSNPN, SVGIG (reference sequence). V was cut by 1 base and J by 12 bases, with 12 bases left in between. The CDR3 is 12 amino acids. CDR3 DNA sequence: TGTGCCTGGAGTGGGCAGGGGAAGGAACTGTTTTTT. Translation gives CAWSGQGKELFF.

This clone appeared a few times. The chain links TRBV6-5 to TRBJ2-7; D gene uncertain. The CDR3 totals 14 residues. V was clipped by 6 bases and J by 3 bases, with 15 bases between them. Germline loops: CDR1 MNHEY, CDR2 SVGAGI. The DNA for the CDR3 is TGTGCCAGCAGGCGAAGACTTCTAAGCTACGAGCAGTACTTC. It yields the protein CASRRRLLSYEQYF.

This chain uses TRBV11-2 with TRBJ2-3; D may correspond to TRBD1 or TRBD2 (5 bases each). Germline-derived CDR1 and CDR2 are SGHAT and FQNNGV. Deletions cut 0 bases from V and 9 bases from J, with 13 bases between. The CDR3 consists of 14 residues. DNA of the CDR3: TGTGCCAGCAGCTTAGATGTCGTGGGGGAAACGCAGTATTTT. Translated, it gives CASSLDVVGETQYF. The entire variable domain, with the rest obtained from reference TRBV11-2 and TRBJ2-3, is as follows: EAGVAQSPRYKIIEKRQSVAFWCNPISGHATLYWYQQILGQGPKLLIQFQNNGVVDDSQLPKDRFSAERLKGVDSTLKIQPAKLEDSAVYLCASSLDVVGETQYFGPGTRLTVL.

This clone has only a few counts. CDR3 amino acids: CASSQDNGNQPQHF. CDR3 nucleotides: TGCGCCAGCAGCCAAGATAATGGGAATCAGCCCCAGCATTTT. The J gene is TRBJ1-5, the V gene TRBV4-1, with no clear D. Trimming stripped 0 bases from V and 4 bases from J, with 7 bases between. CDR1 and CDR2 (germline): MGHRA, YSYEKL. The CDR3 covers 14 residues.

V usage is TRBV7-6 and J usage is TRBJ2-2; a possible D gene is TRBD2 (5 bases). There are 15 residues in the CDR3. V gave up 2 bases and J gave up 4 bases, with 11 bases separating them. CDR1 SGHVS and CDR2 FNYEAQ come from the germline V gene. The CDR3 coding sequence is TGTGCCAGCAGCTTATCGGGGTCAGGCACCGGGGAGCTGTTTTTT. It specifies CASSLSGSGTGELFF.

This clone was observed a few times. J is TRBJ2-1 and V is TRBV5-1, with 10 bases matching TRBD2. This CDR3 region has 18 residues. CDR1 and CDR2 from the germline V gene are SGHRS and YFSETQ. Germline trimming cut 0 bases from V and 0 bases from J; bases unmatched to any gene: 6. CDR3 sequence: CASSLASGGLSSYNEQFF. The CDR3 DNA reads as TGCGCCAGCAGCTTGGCTAGCGGGGGCCTTAGCTCCTACAATGAGCAGTTCTTC.

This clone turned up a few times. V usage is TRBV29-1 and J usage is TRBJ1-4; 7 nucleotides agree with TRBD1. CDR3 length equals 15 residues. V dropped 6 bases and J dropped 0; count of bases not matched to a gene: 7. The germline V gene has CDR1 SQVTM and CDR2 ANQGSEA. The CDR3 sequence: CSVSGQEPTNEKLFF. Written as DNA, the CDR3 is TGCAGCGTCTCCGGACAGGAACCAACTAATGAAAAACTGTTTTTT.

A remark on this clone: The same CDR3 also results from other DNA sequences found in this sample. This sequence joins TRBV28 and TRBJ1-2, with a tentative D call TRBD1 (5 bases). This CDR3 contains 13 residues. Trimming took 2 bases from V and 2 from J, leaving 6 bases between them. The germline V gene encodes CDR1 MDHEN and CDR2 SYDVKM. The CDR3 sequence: CASSLGGNYGYTF. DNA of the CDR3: TGTGCCAGCAGTTTAGGGGGAAACTATGGCTACACCTTC.

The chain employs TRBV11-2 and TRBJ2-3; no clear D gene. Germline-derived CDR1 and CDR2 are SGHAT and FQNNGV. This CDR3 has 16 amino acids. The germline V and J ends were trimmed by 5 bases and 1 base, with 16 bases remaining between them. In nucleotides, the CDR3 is TGTGCCAGCAGCCAGTATCCCGGGTCGGGCACAGATACGCAGTATTTT. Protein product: CASSQYPGSGTDTQYF.

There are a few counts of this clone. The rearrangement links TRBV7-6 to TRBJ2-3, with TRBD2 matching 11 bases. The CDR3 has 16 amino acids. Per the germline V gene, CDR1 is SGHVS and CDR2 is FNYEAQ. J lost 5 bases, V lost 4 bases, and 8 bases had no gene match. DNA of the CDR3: TGTGCCAGCAGCTCCAATAGCGGGGGGGCTGAAGATACGCAGTATTTT. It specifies CASSSNSGGAEDTQYF.

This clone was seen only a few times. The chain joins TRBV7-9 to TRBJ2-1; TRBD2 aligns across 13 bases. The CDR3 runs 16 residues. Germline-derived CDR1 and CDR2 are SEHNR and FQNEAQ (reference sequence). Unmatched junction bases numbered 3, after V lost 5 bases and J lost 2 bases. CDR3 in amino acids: CASSPGLAGAYNEQFF. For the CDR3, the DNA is TGTGCCAGCAGCCCTGGACTAGCGGGGGCCTACAATGAGCAGTTCTTC.

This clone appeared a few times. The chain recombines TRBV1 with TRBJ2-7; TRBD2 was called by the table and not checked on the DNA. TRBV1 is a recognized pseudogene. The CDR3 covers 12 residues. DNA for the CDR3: TGCACTGGGGCTAGCGGGAGGTACGAGCAGTACTTC. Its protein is CTGASGRYEQYF.

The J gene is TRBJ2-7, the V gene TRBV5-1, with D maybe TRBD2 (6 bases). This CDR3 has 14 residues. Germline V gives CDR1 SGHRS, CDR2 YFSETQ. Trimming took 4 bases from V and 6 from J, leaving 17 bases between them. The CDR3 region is CASSPRDVGGEQYF. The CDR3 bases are TGCGCCAGCAGCCCCCGGGACGTGGGGGGCGAGCAGTACTTC.

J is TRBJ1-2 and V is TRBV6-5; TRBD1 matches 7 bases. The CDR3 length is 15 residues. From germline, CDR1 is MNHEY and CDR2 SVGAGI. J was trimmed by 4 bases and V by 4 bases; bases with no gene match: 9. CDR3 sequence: CASSLTTGQVYGYTF. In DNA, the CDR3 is TGTGCCAGCAGTTTAACGACAGGGCAGGTCTATGGCTACACCTTC.

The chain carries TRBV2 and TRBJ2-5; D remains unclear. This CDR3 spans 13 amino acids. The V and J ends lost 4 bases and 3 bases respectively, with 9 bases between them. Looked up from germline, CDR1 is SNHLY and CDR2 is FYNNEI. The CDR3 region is CASSVLREETQYF. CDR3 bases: TGTGCCAGCAGTGTTTTACGGGAAGAGACCCAGTACTTC. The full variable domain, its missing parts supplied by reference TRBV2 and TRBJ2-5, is EPEVTQTPSHQVTQMGQEVILRCVPISNHLYFYWYRQILGQKVEFLVSFYNNEISEKSEIFDDQFSVERPDGSNFTLKIRSTKLEDSAMYFCASSVLREETQYFGPGTRLLVL.

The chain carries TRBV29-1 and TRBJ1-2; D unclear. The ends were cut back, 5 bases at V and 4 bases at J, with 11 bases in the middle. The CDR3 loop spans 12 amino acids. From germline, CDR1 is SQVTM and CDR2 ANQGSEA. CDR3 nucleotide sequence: TGCAGCGTTTCTCCTGGTGGCTATGGCTACACCTTC. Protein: CSVSPGGYGYTF.

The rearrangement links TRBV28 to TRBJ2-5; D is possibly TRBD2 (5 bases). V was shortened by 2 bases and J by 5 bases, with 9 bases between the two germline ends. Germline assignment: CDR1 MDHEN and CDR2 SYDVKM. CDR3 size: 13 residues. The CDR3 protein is CASSLMGVETQYF. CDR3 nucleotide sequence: TGTGCCAGCAGTTTAATGGGAGTGGAGACCCAGTACTTC.

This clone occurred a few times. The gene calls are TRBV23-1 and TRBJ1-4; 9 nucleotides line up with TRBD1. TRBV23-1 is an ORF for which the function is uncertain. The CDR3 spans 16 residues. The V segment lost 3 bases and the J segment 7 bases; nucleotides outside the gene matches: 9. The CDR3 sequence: CASSHPPQGASEKLFF. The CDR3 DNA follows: TGCGCCAGCAGTCATCCCCCACAGGGGGCCTCTGAAAAACTGTTTTTT.

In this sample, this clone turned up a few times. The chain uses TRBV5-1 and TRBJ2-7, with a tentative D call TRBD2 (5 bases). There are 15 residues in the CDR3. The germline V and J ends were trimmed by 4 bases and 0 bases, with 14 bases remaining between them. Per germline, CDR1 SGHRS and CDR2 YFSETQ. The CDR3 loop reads CASSPKASGSYEQYF. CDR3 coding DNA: TGCGCCAGCAGCCCGAAAGCGAGCGGCTCCTACGAGCAGTACTTC.

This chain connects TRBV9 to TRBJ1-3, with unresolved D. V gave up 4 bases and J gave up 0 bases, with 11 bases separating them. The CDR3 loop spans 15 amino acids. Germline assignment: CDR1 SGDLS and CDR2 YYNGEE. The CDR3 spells CASSPRVPSGNTIYF. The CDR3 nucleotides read TGTGCCAGCAGCCCTCGCGTCCCCTCTGGAAACACCATATATTTT.

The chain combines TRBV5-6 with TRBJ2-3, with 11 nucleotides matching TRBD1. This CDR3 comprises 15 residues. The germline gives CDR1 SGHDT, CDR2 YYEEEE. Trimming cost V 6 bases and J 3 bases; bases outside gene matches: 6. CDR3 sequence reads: CASKLGDRGTDTQYF. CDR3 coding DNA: TGTGCCAGCAAACTTGGGGACAGGGGGACAGATACGCAGTATTTT.

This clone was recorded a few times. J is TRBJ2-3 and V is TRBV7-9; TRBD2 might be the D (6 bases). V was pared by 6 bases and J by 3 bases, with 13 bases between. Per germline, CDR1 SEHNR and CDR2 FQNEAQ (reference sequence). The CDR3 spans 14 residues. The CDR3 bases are TGTGCCAGCAGTTTACCTGGGGGGACAGATACGCAGTATTTT. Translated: CASSLPGGTDTQYF.

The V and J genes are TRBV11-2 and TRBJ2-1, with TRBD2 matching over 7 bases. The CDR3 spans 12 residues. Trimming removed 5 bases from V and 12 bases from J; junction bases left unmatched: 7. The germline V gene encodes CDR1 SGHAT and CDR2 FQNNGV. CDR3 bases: TGTGCCAGCAGCCCGCAGCGGGGTTGGCAGTTCTTC. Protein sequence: CASSPQRGWQFF.

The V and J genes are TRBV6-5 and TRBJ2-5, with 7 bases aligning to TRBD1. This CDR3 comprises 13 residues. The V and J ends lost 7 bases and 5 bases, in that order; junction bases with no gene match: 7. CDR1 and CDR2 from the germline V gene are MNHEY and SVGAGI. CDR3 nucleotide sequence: TGTGCCAGCAACCCGACAGGGATCGAGACCCAGTACTTC. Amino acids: CASNPTGIETQYF.

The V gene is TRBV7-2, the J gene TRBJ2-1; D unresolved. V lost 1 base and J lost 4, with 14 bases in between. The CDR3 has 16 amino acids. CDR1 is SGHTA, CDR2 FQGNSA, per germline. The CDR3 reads CASSLGIATLYNEQFF. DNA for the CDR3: TGTGCCAGCAGCTTAGGGATTGCTACCCTTTACAATGAGCAGTTCTTC.

The CDR3 sequence is CASGSPNYGYTF. For the CDR3, the DNA is TGTGCCAGTGGGTCCCCTAACTATGGCTACACCTTC. The chain has TRBV19 and TRBJ1-2; D is unclear. Looked up from germline, CDR1 is LNHDA and CDR2 is SQIVND (reference sequence). CDR3 length: 12 residues. Trimming shortened V by 8 bases and J by 0 bases, and 7 bases separated the two germline ends.

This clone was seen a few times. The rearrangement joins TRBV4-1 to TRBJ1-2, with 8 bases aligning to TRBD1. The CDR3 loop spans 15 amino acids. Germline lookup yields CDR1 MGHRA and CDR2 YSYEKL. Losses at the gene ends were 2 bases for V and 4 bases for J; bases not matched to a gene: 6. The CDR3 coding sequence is TGCGCCAGCAGCCAATCCCAGACAGGGGCCTATGGCTACACCTTC. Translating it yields CASSQSQTGAYGYTF.